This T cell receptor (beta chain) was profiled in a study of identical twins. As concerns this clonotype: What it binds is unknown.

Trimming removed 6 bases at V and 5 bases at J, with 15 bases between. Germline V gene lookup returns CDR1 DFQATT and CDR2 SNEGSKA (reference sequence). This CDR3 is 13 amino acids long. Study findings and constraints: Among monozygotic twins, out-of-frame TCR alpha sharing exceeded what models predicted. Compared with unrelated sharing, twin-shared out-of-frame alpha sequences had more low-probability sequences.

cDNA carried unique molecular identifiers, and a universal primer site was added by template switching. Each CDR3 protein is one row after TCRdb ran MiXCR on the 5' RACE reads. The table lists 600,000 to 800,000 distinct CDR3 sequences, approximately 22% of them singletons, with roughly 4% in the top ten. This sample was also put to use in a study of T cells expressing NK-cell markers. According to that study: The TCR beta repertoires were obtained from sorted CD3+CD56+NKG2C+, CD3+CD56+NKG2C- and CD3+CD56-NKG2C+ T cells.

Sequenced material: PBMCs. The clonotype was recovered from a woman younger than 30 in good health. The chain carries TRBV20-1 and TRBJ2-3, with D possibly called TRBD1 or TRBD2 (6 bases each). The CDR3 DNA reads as TGCAGTGCGGAGGGGGGAGTTGAAGATACGCAGTATTTT. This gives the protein CSAEGGVEDTQYF.